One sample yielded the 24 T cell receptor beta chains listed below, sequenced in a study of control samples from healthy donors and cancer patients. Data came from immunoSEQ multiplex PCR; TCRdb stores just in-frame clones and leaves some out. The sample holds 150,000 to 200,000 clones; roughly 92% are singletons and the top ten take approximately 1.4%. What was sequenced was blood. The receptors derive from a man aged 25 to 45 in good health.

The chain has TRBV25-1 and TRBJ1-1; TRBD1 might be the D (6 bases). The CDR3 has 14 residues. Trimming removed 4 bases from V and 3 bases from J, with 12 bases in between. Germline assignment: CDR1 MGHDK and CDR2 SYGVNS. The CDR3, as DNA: TGTGCCAGCAGTGGAGTTGGGGGCGACACTGAAGCTTTCTTT. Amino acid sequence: CASSGVGGDTEAFF.

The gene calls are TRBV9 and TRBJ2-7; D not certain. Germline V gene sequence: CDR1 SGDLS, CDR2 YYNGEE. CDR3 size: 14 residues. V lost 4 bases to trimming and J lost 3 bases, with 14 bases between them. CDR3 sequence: CASSREPLDYEQYF. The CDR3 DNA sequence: TGTGCCAGCAGCCGAGAGCCACTCGACTACGAGCAGTACTTC.

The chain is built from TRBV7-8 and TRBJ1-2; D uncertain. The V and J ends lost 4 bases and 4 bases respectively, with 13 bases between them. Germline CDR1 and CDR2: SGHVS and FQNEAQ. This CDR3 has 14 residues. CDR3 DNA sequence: TGTGCCAGCAGCTACCTCGGGGAGGTCTATGGCTACACCTTC. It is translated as CASSYLGEVYGYTF.

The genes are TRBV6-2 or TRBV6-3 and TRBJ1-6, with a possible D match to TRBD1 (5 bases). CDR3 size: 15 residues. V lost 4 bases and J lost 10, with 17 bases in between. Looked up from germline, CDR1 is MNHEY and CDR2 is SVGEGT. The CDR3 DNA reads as TGTGCCAGCAGTTCAACCGGGACTCGAATCTCACCCCTCCACTTT. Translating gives CASSSTGTRISPLHF.

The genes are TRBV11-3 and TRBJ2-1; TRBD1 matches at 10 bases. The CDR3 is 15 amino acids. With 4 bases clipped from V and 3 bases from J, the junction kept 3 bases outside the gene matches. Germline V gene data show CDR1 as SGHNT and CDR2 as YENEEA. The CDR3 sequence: CASSSGTGDYNEQFF. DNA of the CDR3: TGTGCCAGCAGCTCCGGGACAGGGGACTACAATGAGCAGTTCTTC.

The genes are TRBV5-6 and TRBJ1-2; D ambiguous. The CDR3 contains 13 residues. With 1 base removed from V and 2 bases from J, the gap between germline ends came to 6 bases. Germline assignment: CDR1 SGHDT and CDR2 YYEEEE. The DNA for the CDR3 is TGTGCCAGCAGCTTGCCGGGGAACTATGGCTACACCTTC. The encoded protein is CASSLPGNYGYTF.

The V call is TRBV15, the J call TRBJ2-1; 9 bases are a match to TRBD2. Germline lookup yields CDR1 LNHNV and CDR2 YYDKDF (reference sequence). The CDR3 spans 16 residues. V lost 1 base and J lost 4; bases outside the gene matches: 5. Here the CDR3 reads CATSRGTSVRYNEQFF. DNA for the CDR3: TGTGCCACCAGCAGAGGGACTAGCGTTCGGTACAATGAGCAGTTCTTC.

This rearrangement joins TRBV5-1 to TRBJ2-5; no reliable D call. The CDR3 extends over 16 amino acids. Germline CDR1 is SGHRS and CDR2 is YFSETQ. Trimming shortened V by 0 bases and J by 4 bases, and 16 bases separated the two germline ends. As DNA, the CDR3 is TGCGCCAGCAGCTTGGCAGTGGTTCTGGCCGGAGAGACCCAGTACTTC. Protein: CASSLAVVLAGETQYF.

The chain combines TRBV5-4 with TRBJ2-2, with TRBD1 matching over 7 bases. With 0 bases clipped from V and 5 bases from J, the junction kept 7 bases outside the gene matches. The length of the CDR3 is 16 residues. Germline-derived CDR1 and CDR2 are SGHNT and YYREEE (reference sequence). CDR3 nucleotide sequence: TGTGCCAGCAGCTTGGTGGGTGGGACAGCTACCGGGGAGCTGTTTTTT. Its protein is CASSLVGGTATGELFF. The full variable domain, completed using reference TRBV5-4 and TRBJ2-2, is ETGVTQSPTHLIKTRGQQVTLRCSSQSGHNTVSWYQQALGQGPQFIFQYYREEENGRGNFPPRFSGLQFPNYSSELNVNALELDDSALYLCASSLVGGTATGELFFGEGSRLTVL.

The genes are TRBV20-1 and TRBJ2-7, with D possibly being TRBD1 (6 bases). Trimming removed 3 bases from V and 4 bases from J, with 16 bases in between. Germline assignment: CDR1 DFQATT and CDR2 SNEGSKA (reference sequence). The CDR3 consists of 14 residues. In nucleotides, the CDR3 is TGCAGTGCTAGTGACAGGTCCTTTACGTACGAGCAGTACTTC. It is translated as CSASDRSFTYEQYF.

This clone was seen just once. The DNA for the CDR3 is TGTGCCTGGAGCCGGACAGGTCTCTCTGGAAACACCATATATTTT. Protein: CAWSRTGLSGNTIYF. This chain connects TRBV30 to TRBJ1-3; 7 nucleotides line up with TRBD1. From germline, CDR1 is GTSNPN and CDR2 SVGIG (reference sequence). The V segment lost 3 bases and the J segment 0 bases; nucleotides outside the gene matches: 5. The CDR3 covers 15 residues.

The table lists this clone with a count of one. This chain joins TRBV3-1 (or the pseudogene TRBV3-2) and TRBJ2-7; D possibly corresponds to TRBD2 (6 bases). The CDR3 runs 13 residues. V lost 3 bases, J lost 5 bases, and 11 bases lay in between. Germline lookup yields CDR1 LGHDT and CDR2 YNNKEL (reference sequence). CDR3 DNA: TGTGCCAGCAGCCAGTCCCGGGGGAACGAGCAGTACTTC. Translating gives CASSQSRGNEQYF.

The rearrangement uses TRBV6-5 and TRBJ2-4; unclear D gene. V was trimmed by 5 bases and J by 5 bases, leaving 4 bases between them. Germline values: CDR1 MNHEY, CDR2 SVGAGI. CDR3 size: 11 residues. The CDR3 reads CASSPENIQYF. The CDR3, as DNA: TGTGCCAGCAGTCCGGAAAACATTCAGTACTTC.

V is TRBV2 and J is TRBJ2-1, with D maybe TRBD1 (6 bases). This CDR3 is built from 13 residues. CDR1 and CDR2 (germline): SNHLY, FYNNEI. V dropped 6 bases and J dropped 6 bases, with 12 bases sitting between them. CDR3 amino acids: CASRPGTINEQFF. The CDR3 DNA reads TGTGCCAGCAGACCCGGGACAATCAATGAGCAGTTCTTC.

The CDR3 region is CASSQDRGSGSYEQYF. The CDR3 region has the DNA TGTGCCAGCAGCCAAGATAGGGGCTCGGGCTCCTACGAGCAGTACTTC. This chain uses TRBV3-1 (or the pseudogene TRBV3-2) with TRBJ2-7; a weak D match, TRBD1 (5 bases). Trimming pared 0 bases from V and 0 bases from J, leaving 12 bases between. Germline V gene data show CDR1 as LGHDT and CDR2 as YNNKEL (reference sequence). The CDR3 covers 16 residues.

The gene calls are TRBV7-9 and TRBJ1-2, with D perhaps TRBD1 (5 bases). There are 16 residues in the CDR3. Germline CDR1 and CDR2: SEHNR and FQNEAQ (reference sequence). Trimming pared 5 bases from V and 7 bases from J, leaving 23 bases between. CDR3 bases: TGTGCCAGCAGCGACGGCTGGGGACCTCAGGACGGTGGCTACACCTTC. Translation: CASSDGWGPQDGGYTF. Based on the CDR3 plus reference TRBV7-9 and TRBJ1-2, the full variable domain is DTGVSQNPRHKITKRGQNVTFRCDPISEHNRLYWYRQTLGQGPEFLTYFQNEAQLEKSRLLSDRFSAERPKGSFSTLEIQRTEQGDSAMYLCASSDGWGPQDGGYTFGSGTRLTVV.

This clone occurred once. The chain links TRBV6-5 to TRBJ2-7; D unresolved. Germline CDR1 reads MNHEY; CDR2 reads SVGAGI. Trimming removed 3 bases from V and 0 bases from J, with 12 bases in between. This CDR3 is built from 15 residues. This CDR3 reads CASSYHGGSSYEQYF. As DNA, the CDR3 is TGTGCCAGCAGTTATCACGGCGGTTCCTCCTACGAGCAGTACTTC.

The CDR3 spells CASSLNRGGYEQYF. CDR3 bases: TGTGCCAGCAGTCTTAACAGGGGAGGATACGAGCAGTACTTC. The gene calls are TRBV27 and TRBJ2-7; TRBD1 might be the D (7 bases). The CDR3 spans 14 residues. Per the germline V gene, CDR1 is MNHEY and CDR2 is SMNVEV (reference sequence). Between the trimmed V and J ends, which lost 5 bases and 4 bases, there was a span of 15 bases.

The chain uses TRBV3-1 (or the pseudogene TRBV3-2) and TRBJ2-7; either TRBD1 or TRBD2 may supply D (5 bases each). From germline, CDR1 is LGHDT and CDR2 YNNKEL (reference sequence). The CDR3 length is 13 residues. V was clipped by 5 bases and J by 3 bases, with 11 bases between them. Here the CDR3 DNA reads TGTGCCAGCAGCAAAGGGGACCGCTACGAGCAGTACTTC. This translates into CASSKGDRYEQYF.

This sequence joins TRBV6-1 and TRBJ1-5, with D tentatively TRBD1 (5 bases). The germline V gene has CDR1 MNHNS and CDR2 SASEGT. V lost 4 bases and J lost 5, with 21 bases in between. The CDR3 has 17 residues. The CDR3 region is CASSAARVIVLDQPQHF. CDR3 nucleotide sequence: TGTGCCAGCAGTGCGGCCAGGGTAATCGTGTTGGATCAGCCCCAGCATTTT.

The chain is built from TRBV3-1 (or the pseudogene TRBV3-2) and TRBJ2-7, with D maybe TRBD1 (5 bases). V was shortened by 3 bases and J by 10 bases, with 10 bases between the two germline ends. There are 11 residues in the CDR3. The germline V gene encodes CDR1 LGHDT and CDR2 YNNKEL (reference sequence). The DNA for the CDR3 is TGTGCCAGCAGCCACCCAGGGATTCAGTACTTC. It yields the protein CASSHPGIQYF.

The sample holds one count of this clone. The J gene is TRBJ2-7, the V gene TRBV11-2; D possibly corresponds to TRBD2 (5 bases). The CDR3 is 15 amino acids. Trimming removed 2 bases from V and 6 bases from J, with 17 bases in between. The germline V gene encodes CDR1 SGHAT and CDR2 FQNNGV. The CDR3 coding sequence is TGTGCCAGCAGCTTATTCTCCCCTCGGGGAACCGAGCAGTACTTC. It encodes CASSLFSPRGTEQYF.

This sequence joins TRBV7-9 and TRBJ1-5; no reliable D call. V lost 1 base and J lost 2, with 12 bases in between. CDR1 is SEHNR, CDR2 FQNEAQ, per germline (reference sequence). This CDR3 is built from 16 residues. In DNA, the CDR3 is TGTGCCAGCAGCTTAGTCAGCCCGACGGGCAATCAGCCCCAGCATTTT. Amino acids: CASSLVSPTGNQPQHF. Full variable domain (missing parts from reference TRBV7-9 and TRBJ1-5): DTGVSQNPRHKITKRGQNVTFRCDPISEHNRLYWYRQTLGQGPEFLTYFQNEAQLEKSRLLSDRFSAERPKGSFSTLEIQRTEQGDSAMYLCASSLVSPTGNQPQHFGDGTRLSIL.

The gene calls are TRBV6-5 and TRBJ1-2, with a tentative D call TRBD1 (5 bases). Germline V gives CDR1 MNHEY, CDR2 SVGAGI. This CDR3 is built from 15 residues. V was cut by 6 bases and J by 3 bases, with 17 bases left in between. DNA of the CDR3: TGTGCCAGCAGAAGAAACCAGGGAGCAGACTATGGCTACACCTTC. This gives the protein CASRRNQGADYGYTF.